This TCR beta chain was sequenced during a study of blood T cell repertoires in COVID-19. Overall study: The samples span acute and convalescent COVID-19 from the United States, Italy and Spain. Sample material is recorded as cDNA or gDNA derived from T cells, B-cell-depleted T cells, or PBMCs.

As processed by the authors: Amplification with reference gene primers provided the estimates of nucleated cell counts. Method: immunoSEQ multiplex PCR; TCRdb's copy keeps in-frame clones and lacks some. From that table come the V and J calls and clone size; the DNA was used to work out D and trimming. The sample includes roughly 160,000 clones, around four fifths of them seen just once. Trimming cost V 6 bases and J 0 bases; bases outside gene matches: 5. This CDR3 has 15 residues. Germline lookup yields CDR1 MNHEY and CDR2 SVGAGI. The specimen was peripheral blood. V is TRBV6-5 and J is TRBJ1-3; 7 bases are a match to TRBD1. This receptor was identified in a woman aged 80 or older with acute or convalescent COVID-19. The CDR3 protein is CASRFGQASGNTIYF. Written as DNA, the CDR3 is TGTGCCAGCAGATTCGGACAGGCCTCTGGAAACACCATATATTTT.